A single TCR beta chain is shown here with its context. Authors' processing steps: Researchers report that nucleated cell counts were estimated from reference gene primer amplification. The protocol was immunoSEQ multiplex PCR, while the TCRdb copy is restricted to in-frame clones and leaves out a portion. V, J and clone size derive from that table, while D and trimming were established from the DNA sequence. This repertoire shows over 200,000 clones, 80% to 90% found once; its top ten account for 15% to 20%. The record originates from a study of blood T cell repertoires in COVID-19. Study in general: From T cells, B-cell-depleted T cells, or PBMCs came the material, which was cDNA or gDNA.

CDR3 length: 18 residues. The germline CDR1 and CDR2 sequences are SGHVS and FQNEAQ. Trimming left V 5 bases short and J 0 bases short, with 22 bases between. This sequence was found in a woman older than 75 with active or convalescent COVID-19. The source material was peripheral blood. This chain uses TRBV7-8 with TRBJ1-1, with a tentative D call TRBD1 (5 bases). CDR3 bases: TGTGCCAGCAGCGCGAGAGTATTAGGACACCTTTTGAACACTGAAGCTTTCTTT. Translated: CASSARVLGHLLNTEAFF. The whole variable domain, remainder taken from reference TRBV7-8 and TRBJ1-1, is GAGVSQSPRYKVAKRGQDVALRCDPISGHVSLFWYQQALGQGPEFLTYFQNEAQLDKSGLPSDRFFAERPEGSVSTLKIQRTQQEDSAVYLCASSARVLGHLLNTEAFFGQGTRLTVV.